The 16 T cell receptor beta chains below were found in one sample sequenced in a study of cytomegalovirus exposure and HLA in healthy donors. The PCR had 60 Vbeta and 13 Jbeta primers. TCRdb keeps only in-frame clones here, not all; method: immunoSEQ multiplex PCR. Seen here are roughly 98,000 clones, 60% to 80% observed once, and the top ten hold around 3.4%. The sample comprised PBMCs. Source of these receptors: a man in his forties in good health and CMV-seronegative.

This chain connects TRBV5-6 to TRBJ1-3; D remains ambiguous. There are 16 residues in the CDR3. V was pared by 4 bases and J by 0 bases, with 14 bases between. Germline V CDR1 and CDR2: SGHDT, YYEEEE. Here the CDR3 DNA reads TGTGCCAGCAGCCGGGGAGGACTCAACTCTGGAAACACCATATATTTT. Its protein product is CASSRGGLNSGNTIYF. Full variable domain (missing parts from reference TRBV5-6 and TRBJ1-3): DAGVTQSPTHLIKTRGQQVTLRCSPKSGHDTVSWYQQALGQGPQFIFQYYEEEERQRGNFPDRFSGHQFPNYSSELNVNALLLGDSALYLCASSRGGLNSGNTIYFGEGSWLTVV.

The chain couples TRBV30 to TRBJ1-6; D is perhaps TRBD1 (5 bases). V lost 8 bases, J lost 7 bases, and 18 bases lay in between. The germline V gene has CDR1 GTSNPN and CDR2 SVGIG (reference sequence). The CDR3 is 14 amino acids. CDR3 protein: CARALTAQNSPLHF. CDR3 nucleotides: TGTGCCCGGGCGTTGACAGCCCAAAATTCACCCCTCCACTTT.

With regard to this clone: Other nucleotide sequences in the sample specify the same CDR3. This sequence joins TRBV6-1 and TRBJ2-5; perhaps TRBD2 as D (5 bases). The CDR3 consists of 13 residues. Trimming left V 4 bases short and J 1 base short, with 7 bases between. Looked up from germline, CDR1 is MNHNS and CDR2 is SASEGT. The DNA of the CDR3 is TGTGCCAGCAGTGGAGGGAGCCAAGAGACCCAGTACTTC. Protein: CASSGGSQETQYF.

The chain uses TRBV28 and TRBJ2-1, with 15 bases lining up with TRBD2. The V gene end was trimmed by 4 bases and the J gene end by 8 bases; junction bases not matched to a gene: 6. This CDR3 spans 16 amino acids. Germline-derived CDR1 and CDR2 are MDHEN and SYDVKM. CDR3 nucleotide sequence: TGTGCCAGCAGTTCTGGGACTAGCGGGAGGAGAGATGAGCAGTTCTTC. Amino acids: CASSSGTSGRRDEQFF.

The chain is built from TRBV28 and TRBJ2-7, with 9 bases fitting TRBD1. CDR1 and CDR2 (germline): MDHEN, SYDVKM. This CDR3 has 14 residues. The V segment lost 6 bases and the J segment 0 bases; nucleotides outside the gene matches: 3. The CDR3 DNA sequence: TGTGCCAGCAGCGGACAGGGGAGCTCCTACGAGCAGTACTTC. Amino acid sequence: CASSGQGSSYEQYF.

The V gene is TRBV28, the J gene TRBJ2-5, with D maybe TRBD2 (6 bases). The DNA matches TRBJ2-7 better at its end, which makes the J call doubtful. Germline lookup yields CDR1 MDHEN and CDR2 SYDVKM. This CDR3 region has 12 residues. CDR3 nucleotide sequence: TGTGCCAGCAGCTCCGGGGGTTACGAGCAGTACTTC. Protein sequence: CASSSGGYEQYF.

This sequence joins TRBV28 and TRBJ1-2, with D unresolved. From germline, CDR1 is MDHEN and CDR2 SYDVKM. CDR3 length equals 13 residues. The ends were cut back, 4 bases at V and 2 bases at J, with 8 bases in the middle. The chain's CDR3 is CASSYHKNYGYTF. CDR3 bases: TGTGCCAGCAGTTACCACAAGAACTATGGCTACACCTTC.

This clone came up a few times. The V call is TRBV6-6, the J call TRBJ2-1; 10 nucleotides match TRBD2. The length of the CDR3 is 16 residues. Germline trimming cut 4 bases from V and 4 bases from J; bases unmatched to any gene: 7. The germline gives CDR1 MNHNY, CDR2 SVGAGI (reference sequence). CDR3 residues: CASSWTAGGPYNEQFF. CDR3 bases: TGTGCCAGCAGTTGGACAGCGGGGGGGCCATACAATGAGCAGTTCTTC.

This clone was counted a few times. The chain couples TRBV30 to TRBJ2-3, with 7 bases that match TRBD2. This CDR3 contains 17 residues. Germline V gene lookup returns CDR1 GTSNPN and CDR2 SVGIG (reference sequence). J gave up 0 bases and V 0 bases, and 9 bases lay outside the gene matches. CDR3 in DNA: TGTGCCTGGAGTGTAGCGGGACTAAGCCTTAGCACAGATACGCAGTATTTT. Amino acids: CAWSVAGLSLSTDTQYF.

The V call is TRBV28, the J call TRBJ2-3; 8 bases align to TRBD1. The CDR3 sequence is 15 residues long. CDR1 MDHEN and CDR2 SYDVKM come from the germline V gene. The V and J ends lost 3 bases and 4 bases, in that order; junction bases with no gene match: 6. CDR3 loop: CASSFTGGTSDTQYF. Written as DNA, the CDR3 is TGTGCCAGCAGTTTCACAGGGGGTACGTCAGATACGCAGTATTTT.

J is TRBJ2-3 and V is TRBV14; the match to TRBD1 covers 10 bases. J lost 4 bases, V lost 3 bases, and 7 bases had no gene match. In germline, CDR1 is SGHDN, CDR2 FVKESK. The CDR3 covers 16 residues. CDR3 bases: TGTGCCAGCAGCCAGCTAAGACAGGGGGCATCAGATACGCAGTATTTT. It codes for CASSQLRQGASDTQYF.

The chain has TRBV27 and TRBJ2-1; TRBD2 aligns across 11 bases. Losses at the gene ends were 6 bases for V and 4 bases for J; bases not matched to a gene: 14. The CDR3 is made up of 18 amino acids. Germline assignment: CDR1 MNHEY and CDR2 SMNVEV (reference sequence). The CDR3 loop reads CASSQGLADPKLYNEQFF. CDR3 nucleotide sequence: TGTGCCAGCAGCCAGGGACTAGCGGATCCCAAGCTTTACAATGAGCAGTTCTTC.

This clone has just a few counts. The chain joins TRBV6-5 to TRBJ2-7, with TRBD2 matching over 12 bases. This CDR3 spans 14 amino acids. The germline V gene encodes CDR1 MNHEY and CDR2 SVGAGI. V trimming: 8 bases; J trimming: 5 bases; junction bases outside the gene matches: 7. CDR3 loop: CASGRLAGEDEQYF. The CDR3 region has the DNA TGTGCCAGCGGGAGACTAGCGGGAGAAGACGAGCAGTACTTC.

J is TRBJ1-6 and V is TRBV4-1, with 8 nucleotides matching TRBD1. J gave up 16 bases and V 3 bases, and 5 bases lay outside the gene matches. From germline, CDR1 is MGHRA and CDR2 YSYEKL. The CDR3 is 12 amino acids. CDR3 residues: CASSQGQAQLHF. In DNA form, the CDR3 reads TGCGCCAGCAGCCAGGGACAGGCCCAACTCCACTTT.

The CDR3 sequence: CSVDEGGGDAEAFF. CDR3 DNA: TGCAGCGTGGATGAGGGGGGGGGCGATGCTGAAGCTTTCTTT. V and J are TRBV29-1 and TRBJ1-1; D perhaps matches TRBD1 (6 bases). Germline loops: CDR1 SQVTM, CDR2 ANQGSEA. The CDR3 totals 14 residues. The ends were cut back, 6 bases at V and 6 bases at J, with 20 bases in the middle.

The chain joins TRBV28 to TRBJ2-3; TRBD2 matches at 8 bases. Germline V gene sequence: CDR1 MDHEN, CDR2 SYDVKM. The CDR3 contains 16 residues. Losses at the gene ends were 3 bases for V and 1 base for J; bases not matched to a gene: 6. CDR3 amino acids: CASSFIGGGGTDTQYF. DNA of the CDR3: TGTGCCAGCAGTTTCATCGGGGGGGGCGGCACAGATACGCAGTATTTT.